A single sample gave rise to the 11 T cell receptor beta chains below, sequenced in a study of PD-L1 blockade in urothelial cancer. TCRdb's copy holds only in-frame clones and misses some; the assay was immunoSEQ multiplex PCR. This table holds 20,000 to 30,000 clones, approximately 86% found once. Source: PBMCs, taken around atezolizumab (anti-PD-L1) treatment. The receptors were sampled from a man between 60 and 75 years old with urothelial cancer.

The chain combines TRBV6-5 with TRBJ2-5; 7 nucleotides line up with TRBD1. J was trimmed by 4 bases and V by 5 bases; bases with no gene match: 7. In germline, CDR1 is MNHEY, CDR2 SVGAGI. The CDR3 has 14 residues. The DNA of the CDR3 is TGTGCCAGCAGTCGAGGGGGCGCGGGAGAGACCCAGTACTTC. This codes for CASSRGGAGETQYF.

The chain carries TRBV10-1 and TRBJ2-2; a possible D gene is TRBD1 (6 bases). The germline CDR1 and CDR2 sequences are WNHNN and SYGVQD (reference sequence). Trimming stripped 2 bases from V and 1 base from J, with 11 bases between. The CDR3 extends over 16 amino acids. The DNA for the CDR3 is TGCGCCAGCAGTGAGGTACGGGGACAGAACACCGGGGAGCTGTTTTTT. As protein: CASSEVRGQNTGELFF.

J is TRBJ2-7 and V is TRBV7-9; D remains unclear. Germline V CDR1 and CDR2: SEHNR, FQNEAQ (reference sequence). The germline V and J ends were trimmed by 4 bases and 2 bases, with 9 bases remaining between them. This CDR3 has 13 amino acids. In DNA, the CDR3 is TGTGCCAGCAGCTGGAACACAGCCTACGAGCAGTACTTC. Its translation: CASSWNTAYEQYF.

The chain recombines TRBV27 with TRBJ1-5; 8 positions agree with TRBD1. Germline trimming cut 5 bases from V and 7 bases from J; bases unmatched to any gene: 13. Per the germline V gene, CDR1 is MNHEY and CDR2 is SMNVEV (reference sequence). The CDR3 runs to 16 residues. Here the CDR3 reads CASSRRSGTGSQPQHF. The CDR3 DNA reads TGTGCCAGCAGTCGAAGATCCGGGACAGGTTCGCAGCCCCAGCATTTT.

J is TRBJ2-5 and V is TRBV5-6; 10 nucleotides match TRBD2. V shed 2 bases, J shed 3 bases, and the junction held 4 bases outside the gene matches. In germline, CDR1 is SGHDT, CDR2 YYEEEE. The length of the CDR3 is 15 residues. The CDR3 sequence: CASSLSTSGEETQYF. The CDR3 nucleotides read TGTGCCAGCAGCTTATCCACTAGCGGGGAAGAGACCCAGTACTTC. Full variable domain (missing parts from reference TRBV5-6 and TRBJ2-5): DAGVTQSPTHLIKTRGQQVTLRCSPKSGHDTVSWYQQALGQGPQFIFQYYEEEERQRGNFPDRFSGHQFPNYSSELNVNALLLGDSALYLCASSLSTSGEETQYFGPGTRLLVL.

This sequence joins TRBV6-4 and TRBJ1-2; TRBD1 agrees at 7 bases. Germline V gives CDR1 MRHNA, CDR2 SNTAGT. V was pared by 5 bases and J by 4 bases, with 16 bases of the junction left unmatched. The CDR3 is made up of 17 amino acids. Here the CDR3 reads CASSPGGITSLLYGYTF. CDR3 coding DNA: TGTGCCAGCAGTCCAGGGGGGATCACCTCCCTACTCTATGGCTACACCTTC.

The V and J genes are TRBV5-4 and TRBJ2-1; TRBD2 aligns across 11 bases. J gave up 8 bases and V 4 bases, and 11 bases lay outside the gene matches. This CDR3 is built from 16 residues. Germline loops: CDR1 SGHNT, CDR2 YYREEE (reference sequence). The CDR3 spells CASSIKLLAGEHEQFF. CDR3 nucleotides: TGTGCCAGCAGCATTAAGTTACTAGCGGGAGAACATGAGCAGTTCTTC.

This clone was counted between two and nine times. The gene calls are TRBV18 and TRBJ2-7; 7 bases line up with TRBD2. Trimming at V came to 4 bases and at J to 5 bases, leaving 14 bases not matched to a gene. From germline, CDR1 is KGHSH and CDR2 LQKENI. This CDR3 is built from 16 residues. CDR3 coding DNA: TGTGCCAGCTCACGTGCGGCGGCTAGCGGCCCAAACGAGCAGTACTTC. As protein: CASSRAAASGPNEQYF.

In this sample, this clone turned up once. CDR3 nucleotides: TGTGCCAGCAGGAGAGATCCCGGGACAGGCGCTGAAGCTTTCTTT. It is translated as CASRRDPGTGAEAFF. The chain joins TRBV6-5 to TRBJ1-1, with 8 bases identical to TRBD1. Unmatched junction bases numbered 12, after V lost 6 bases and J lost 6 bases. CDR3 size: 15 residues. Per the germline V gene, CDR1 is MNHEY and CDR2 is SVGAGI.

The chain couples TRBV18 to TRBJ2-7; 7 bases line up with TRBD1. The V segment lost 0 bases and the J segment 4 bases; nucleotides outside the gene matches: 6. CDR3 length: 15 residues. Germline lookup yields CDR1 KGHSH and CDR2 LQKENI. The CDR3 nucleotides are TGTGCCAGCTCACCACCCAACAGGGGCCCTTACGAGCAGTACTTC. It specifies CASSPPNRGPYEQYF.

The V call is TRBV27, the J call TRBJ2-5; 9 nucleotides align to TRBD1. V trimming: 3 bases; J trimming: 5 bases; junction bases outside the gene matches: 7. CDR1 and CDR2 from the germline V gene are MNHEY and SMNVEV (reference sequence). The CDR3 runs 15 residues. CDR3 sequence: CASSFRDRVSETQYF. DNA of the CDR3: TGTGCCAGCAGTTTCAGGGACAGGGTGTCCGAGACCCAGTACTTC.